What follows are 7 T cell receptor beta chains derived from one specimen sequenced in a study of cytomegalovirus exposure and HLA in healthy donors. PCR primers comprised 60 Vbeta and 13 Jbeta primers. Some clones are missing from TCRdb's copy, which holds only in-frame ones; the method was immunoSEQ multiplex PCR. The sample contains over 250,000 clones, 75% to 90% of which appear only once. The sample consisted of PBMCs. Receptors were obtained from a man aged 35 to 55 in good health and CMV-seropositive.

The rearrangement links TRBV18 to TRBJ1-1; 9 bases match TRBD1. V lost 3 bases and J lost 1; bases outside the gene matches: 3. The CDR3 loop spans 15 amino acids. CDR1 KGHSH and CDR2 LQKENI come from the germline V gene. Here the CDR3 reads CASSPWTGENTEAFF. CDR3 sequence (DNA): TGTGCCAGCTCACCTTGGACAGGGGAGAACACTGAAGCTTTCTTT.

Here the CDR3 reads CASSLSGLGQGNTEAFF. The CDR3 nucleotides are TGTGCCAGCAGCTTATCCGGGCTCGGACAGGGCAACACTGAAGCTTTCTTT. The rearrangement links TRBV7-3 to TRBJ1-1, with 8 bases that match TRBD1. V lost 2 bases, J lost 2 bases, and 10 bases stayed unmatched. Germline V gene sequence: CDR1 SGHTA, CDR2 FQGTGA. The CDR3 is 17 amino acids.

The chain links TRBV19 to TRBJ1-4; D gene uncertain. This CDR3 spans 13 amino acids. The germline V and J ends were trimmed by 2 bases and 3 bases, with 4 bases remaining between them. Germline loops: CDR1 LNHDA, CDR2 SQIVND (reference sequence). CDR3 residues: CASSIQANEKLFF. CDR3 DNA: TGTGCCAGTAGTATACAGGCTAATGAAAAACTGTTTTTT. The variable domain in full, with the rest retrieved from reference TRBV19 and TRBJ1-4, is DGGITQSPKYLFRKEGQNVTLSCEQNLNHDAMYWYRQDPGQGLRLIYYSQIVNDFQKGDIAEGYSVSREKKESFPLTVTSAQKNPTAFYLCASSIQANEKLFFGSGTQLSVL.

The chain joins TRBV5-8 to TRBJ2-3; D is possibly TRBD1 (6 bases). The CDR3 runs 16 residues. Trimming left V 2 bases short and J 5 bases short, with 18 bases between. Germline-derived CDR1 and CDR2 are SGHTS and YDEGEE. Written as DNA, the CDR3 is TGTGCCAGCAGCTTTGGGGTGGCAGGGGTTGGAGATACGCAGTATTTT. It codes for CASSFGVAGVGDTQYF.

The chain links TRBV4-2 to TRBJ2-7; TRBD1 matches 10 bases. Trimming at V came to 2 bases and at J to 5 bases, leaving 6 bases not matched to a gene. Germline CDR1 reads LGHNA; CDR2 reads YNFKEQ. CDR3 length equals 15 residues. This chain's CDR3 is CASSQHDRGPHEQYF. The DNA of the CDR3 is TGTGCCAGCAGCCAACACGACAGGGGGCCCCACGAGCAGTACTTC.

The chain joins TRBV5-5 to TRBJ1-5, with 7 bases fitting TRBD1. Per germline, CDR1 SGHKS and CDR2 YYEKEE (reference sequence). J gave up 6 bases and V 2 bases, and 8 bases lay outside the gene matches. The CDR3 is made up of 15 amino acids. The CDR3 loop is CASSFEGAGIQPQHF. In DNA, the CDR3 is TGTGCCAGCAGCTTCGAGGGGGCTGGTATTCAGCCCCAGCATTTT. Drawing the rest from reference TRBV5-5 and TRBJ1-5, the complete variable domain is DAGVTQSPTHLIKTRGQQVTLRCSPISGHKSVSWYQQVLGQGPQFIFQYYEKEERGRGNFPDRFSARQFPNYSSELNVNALLLGDSALYLCASSFEGAGIQPQHFGDGTRLSIL.

This chain links TRBV7-2 with TRBJ2-7; 13 bases align to TRBD2. Germline V lookup: CDR1 SGHTA, CDR2 FQGNSA. J gave up 7 bases and V 2 bases, and 17 bases lay outside the gene matches. The CDR3 has 19 amino acids. The DNA of the CDR3 is TGTGCCAGCAGCTTAAGGGGAGGCGGACTAGCGGGAGCGTCCGGGGAGCAGTACTTC. It translates to CASSLRGGGLAGASGEQYF.